One sample yielded the 22 T cell receptor beta chains listed below, sequenced in a study of regulatory and conventional T cells in RAG deficiency (dated by TCRdb to between 2016 and 2019). Library generation was performed with the immunoSEQ multiplex PCR assay. As stored in TCRdb, this immuneACCESS dataset retains in-frame rearrangements with V and J assigned. A fraction of the clones does not appear; measured against another copy, unresolved V genes explain less than half of the discrepancy, and the remainder lacks a known reason. The sample has tens of thousands of clones on record, 85% to 95% of them singletons. The ten largest clonotypes hold 0.55% to 0.9% of the sample. Before genomic DNA was extracted, conventional CD4+ T cells were isolated from blood as CD25-low CD127-high cells. The sample also formed part of further work on regulatory T cells. Looking at the second paper: In the multiplex PCR, 52 forward TRBV primers and 13 reverse TRBJ primers were used, and assay-based and computational corrections were applied for amplification bias.

The material sequenced was CD4+ T cells sorted from blood. The receptors derive from a human donor in good health.

This clone was seen more than once but under ten times. CDR3 sequence (DNA): TGCGCCAGCAGCCACGGGACTAGCGGGGTCTACGAGCAGTACTTC. Translation gives CASSHGTSGVYEQYF. This sequence joins TRBV10-1 and TRBJ2-7, with 13 positions matching TRBD2. CDR1 and CDR2 (germline): WNHNN, SYGVQD (reference sequence). With V trimmed by 6 bases and J by 3 bases, 5 bases remained unmatched. The length of the CDR3 is 15 residues.

V gene TRBV18 combines with J gene TRBJ2-5; perhaps TRBD1 as D (6 bases). The ends were cut back, 2 bases at V and 2 bases at J, with 9 bases in the middle. Per germline, CDR1 KGHSH and CDR2 LQKENI. The CDR3 runs 14 residues. The CDR3 is CASSPGTIQETQYF. Written as DNA, the CDR3 is TGTGCCAGCTCACCAGGGACAATTCAAGAGACCCAGTACTTC.

The chain employs TRBV28 and TRBJ2-2; tentative D call: TRBD1 (6 bases). From germline, CDR1 is MDHEN and CDR2 SYDVKM. The CDR3 spans 15 residues. Deletions cut 2 bases from V and 0 bases from J, with 7 bases between. CDR3 sequence reads: CASSLGTSNTGELFF. CDR3 bases: TGTGCCAGCAGTTTAGGGACATCGAACACCGGGGAGCTGTTTTTT. Complete variable domain (other parts from reference TRBV28 and TRBJ2-2): DVKVTQSSRYLVKRTGEKVFLECVQDMDHENMFWYRQDPGLGLRLIYFSYDVKMKEKGDIPEGYSVSREKKERFSLILESASTNQTSMYLCASSLGTSNTGELFFGEGSRLTVL.

This chain links TRBV14 with TRBJ2-1; the D is unclear. The V gene lost 5 bases and the J gene lost 3 bases, with 8 bases spanning the gap. The germline V gene has CDR1 SGHDN and CDR2 FVKESK. This CDR3 is built from 13 residues. CDR3 loop: CASSSGVYNEQFF. CDR3 coding DNA: TGTGCCAGCAGCTCGGGCGTCTACAATGAGCAGTTCTTC. Combining the CDR3 with reference TRBV14 and TRBJ2-1 gives the whole variable domain EAGVTQFPSHSVIEKGQTVTLRCDPISGHDNLYWYRRVMGKEIKFLLHFVKESKQDESGMPNNRFLAERTGGTYSTLKVQPAELEDSGVYFCASSSGVYNEQFFGPGTRLTVL.

The V gene is TRBV2, the J gene TRBJ2-2; D is perhaps TRBD2 (5 bases). Germline assignment: CDR1 SNHLY and CDR2 FYNNEI. CDR3 length: 14 residues. Between the trimmed V and J ends, which lost 2 bases and 4 bases, there was a span of 8 bases. In DNA, the CDR3 is TGTGCCAGCAGTGAAATCCGGGGCACCGGGGAGCTGTTTTTT. Protein sequence: CASSEIRGTGELFF.

The chain is built from TRBV6-1 and TRBJ2-2; maybe TRBD1 (6 bases). The CDR3 has 15 residues. V was trimmed by 8 bases and J by 1 base, leaving 14 bases between them. Germline V gene data show CDR1 as MNHNS and CDR2 as SASEGT. The CDR3 loop reads CASYRTGQNTGELFF. As DNA, the CDR3 is TGTGCCAGCTACCGAACGGGACAGAACACCGGGGAGCTGTTTTTT.

The chain couples TRBV19 to TRBJ1-2; 7 nucleotides align to TRBD1. The CDR3 loop spans 13 amino acids. CDR1 is LNHDA and CDR2 is SQIVND in the germline V gene (reference sequence). With 6 bases clipped from V and 6 bases from J, the junction kept 7 bases outside the gene matches. CDR3 sequence (DNA): TGTGCCAGTAGCCTCGACAGGGCGAATGGCTACACCTTC. Translating gives CASSLDRANGYTF.

This chain connects TRBV6-6 to TRBJ2-3; 10 bases map to TRBD2. The germline V gene has CDR1 MNHNY and CDR2 SVGAGI (reference sequence). After removal of 6 bases from V and 2 bases from J, the junction contained 2 bases not matched to a gene. The CDR3 spans 14 residues. CDR3: CASRLAGDTDTQYF. The CDR3 region has the DNA TGTGCCAGCAGGCTAGCGGGGGACACAGATACGCAGTATTTT.

The rearrangement uses TRBV4-1 and TRBJ1-6; no clear D. Trimming shortened V by 1 base and J by 5 bases, and 12 bases separated the two germline ends. Germline lookup yields CDR1 MGHRA and CDR2 YSYEKL. The CDR3 spans 16 residues. The CDR3 nucleotides read TGCGCCAGCAGCCAAGTCCCCTTTTCAGATAATTCACCCCTCCACTTT. Protein: CASSQVPFSDNSPLHF.

The chain carries TRBV5-4 and TRBJ1-2, with 10 nucleotides matching TRBD1. The germline V gene encodes CDR1 SGHNT and CDR2 YYREEE (reference sequence). After removal of 2 bases from V and 3 bases from J, the junction contained 10 bases not matched to a gene. The CDR3 extends over 17 amino acids. The CDR3 protein is CASSFRDRGPSYYGYTF. For the CDR3, the DNA is TGTGCCAGCAGCTTCAGGGACAGGGGCCCTTCTTACTATGGCTACACCTTC.

The chain is built from TRBV7-9 and TRBJ2-2, with 9 bases lining up with TRBD2. The junction had 5 bases not matched to a gene; V was cut back by 2 bases and J by 4 bases. Germline CDR1 SEHNR, CDR2 FQNEAQ (reference sequence). The CDR3 covers 16 residues. CDR3 in DNA: TGTGCCAGCAGCTTACTCAGCGGGGGGATCACCGGGGAGCTGTTTTTT. The encoded protein is CASSLLSGGITGELFF.

The chain recombines TRBV9 with TRBJ1-1; 9 bases map to TRBD1. This CDR3 is 14 amino acids long. Trimming removed 4 bases from V and 5 bases from J; junction bases left unmatched: 6. Germline V gives CDR1 SGDLS, CDR2 YYNGEE. The chain's CDR3 is CASSIGQGSTEAFF. CDR3 DNA: TGTGCCAGCAGCATCGGACAGGGGTCGACTGAAGCTTTCTTT.

V gene TRBV6-1 combines with J gene TRBJ1-3, with 7 bases lining up with TRBD1. Per the germline V gene, CDR1 is MNHNS and CDR2 is SASEGT. This CDR3 is built from 17 residues. The J segment lost 0 bases and the V segment lost 4 bases, leaving 9 bases of the junction unmatched. The CDR3 DNA reads TGTGCCAGCAGTGCACTAGGGACAGCCCGCTCTGGAAACACCATATATTTT. Its translation: CASSALGTARSGNTIYF.

The gene calls are TRBV28 and TRBJ1-2; no clear D. This CDR3 is built from 15 residues. CDR1 and CDR2 from the germline V gene are MDHEN and SYDVKM. Trimming took off 1 base at V and 1 base at J, with 10 bases between the two ends. CDR3 region: CASSLSPSGNYGYTF. The CDR3, as DNA: TGTGCCAGCAGTTTATCGCCCTCTGGTAACTATGGCTACACCTTC.

CDR3 in amino acids: CASSLGSTYEQYF. The CDR3 DNA sequence: TGTGCCAGCAGCCTCGGATCTACCTACGAGCAGTACTTC. V usage is TRBV6-6 and J usage is TRBJ2-5; D gene unclear. Judging by the DNA end, TRBJ2-7 fits better; the J call may be wrong. CDR3 size: 13 residues. CDR1 and CDR2 from the germline V gene are MNHNY and SVGAGI (reference sequence).

The V gene is TRBV7-9, the J gene TRBJ1-1, with D unresolved. The CDR3 consists of 15 residues. Deletions cut 4 bases from V and 5 bases from J, with 17 bases between. Per the germline V gene, CDR1 is SEHNR and CDR2 is FQNEAQ (reference sequence). In nucleotides, the CDR3 is TGTGCCAGCAGCTATCCCATCCCCACGAGAACTGAAGCTTTCTTT. Amino acids: CASSYPIPTRTEAFF.

The chain combines TRBV5-1 with TRBJ2-2, with unresolved D. CDR3 length: 14 residues. The germline CDR1 and CDR2 sequences are SGHRS and YFSETQ. Trimming took off 0 bases at V and 7 bases at J, with 10 bases between the two ends. The CDR3 region has the DNA TGCGCCAGCAGCTTGGGGCAGGAAGGCGGGGAGCTGTTTTTT. It translates to CASSLGQEGGELFF. The variable domain in full, with the rest retrieved from reference TRBV5-1 and TRBJ2-2, is KAGVTQTPRYLIKTRGQQVTLSCSPISGHRSVSWYQQTPGQGLQFLFEYFSETQRNKGNFPGRFSGRQFSNSRSEMNVSTLELGDSALYLCASSLGQEGGELFFGEGSRLTVL.

The chain joins TRBV14 to TRBJ1-1; 8 bases are a match to TRBD1. J was trimmed by 0 bases and V by 3 bases; bases with no gene match: 0. Germline V CDR1 and CDR2: SGHDN, FVKESK. The CDR3 has 14 residues. The CDR3 protein is CASSQDRVNTEAFF. The CDR3, as DNA: TGTGCCAGCAGCCAGGACAGGGTGAACACTGAAGCTTTCTTT. The complete variable domain, with remaining parts taken from reference TRBV14 and TRBJ1-1, reads EAGVTQFPSHSVIEKGQTVTLRCDPISGHDNLYWYRRVMGKEIKFLLHFVKESKQDESGMPNNRFLAERTGGTYSTLKVQPAELEDSGVYFCASSQDRVNTEAFFGQGTRLTVV.

The rearrangement joins TRBV7-2 to TRBJ1-2, with D hard to call. Trimming shortened V by 7 bases and J by 4 bases, and 13 bases separated the two germline ends. Germline-derived CDR1 and CDR2 are SGHTA and FQGNSA. The CDR3 totals 13 residues. The CDR3 region is CASTVGMGYGYTF. The CDR3 nucleotides read TGTGCCAGCACCGTGGGTATGGGCTATGGCTACACCTTC.

The J gene is TRBJ1-4, the V gene TRBV10-3, with D hard to call. The CDR3 is made up of 11 amino acids. The germline gives CDR1 ENHRY, CDR2 SYGVKD. Trimming took 3 bases from V and 7 from J, leaving 3 bases between them. Written as DNA, the CDR3 is TGTGCCATCAGTGATGGTGAAAAACTGTTTTTT. It specifies CAISDGEKLFF.

V is TRBV15 and J is TRBJ1-5, with a possible D match to TRBD1 (5 bases). The germline gives CDR1 LNHNV, CDR2 YYDKDF (reference sequence). V was trimmed by 3 bases and J by 8 bases, leaving 11 bases between them. The CDR3 is 13 residues long. CDR3 coding DNA: TGTGCCACCAGCAGGGGGGGAATCGAGCCCCAGCATTTT. Encoded protein: CATSRGGIEPQHF.

The chain uses TRBV11-2 and TRBJ2-7; 9 nucleotides align to TRBD2. Germline V CDR1 and CDR2: SGHAT, FQNNGV. Germline trimming cut 6 bases from V and 6 bases from J; bases unmatched to any gene: 12. This CDR3 is built from 15 residues. Here the CDR3 reads CASRPPGLAPGEQYF. The CDR3 DNA sequence: TGTGCCAGCAGACCACCGGGACTAGCCCCTGGCGAGCAGTACTTC.